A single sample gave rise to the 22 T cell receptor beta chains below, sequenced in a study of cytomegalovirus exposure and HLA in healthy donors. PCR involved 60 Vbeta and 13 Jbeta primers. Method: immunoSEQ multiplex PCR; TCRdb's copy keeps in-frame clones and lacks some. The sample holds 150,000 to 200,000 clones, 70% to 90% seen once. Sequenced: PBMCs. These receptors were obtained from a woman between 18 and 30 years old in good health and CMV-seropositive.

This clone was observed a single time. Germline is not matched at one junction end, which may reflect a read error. DNA of the CDR3: TGTGCCTCGGAACAGGGGGTGGTCACTGGGGCCAACGGCCTGATTTTC. As protein: CASEQGVVTGANGLIF. The rearrangement links TRBV30 to TRBJ2-6; the match to TRBD1 covers 8 bases. Looked up from germline, CDR1 is GTSNPN and CDR2 is SVGIG (reference sequence). There are 16 residues in the CDR3.

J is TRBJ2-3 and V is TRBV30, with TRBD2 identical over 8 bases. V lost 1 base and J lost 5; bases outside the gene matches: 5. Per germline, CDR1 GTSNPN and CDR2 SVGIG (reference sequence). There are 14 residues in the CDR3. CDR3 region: CAWSAAGVRDTQYF. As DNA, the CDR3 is TGTGCCTGGAGTGCAGCGGGGGTAAGAGATACGCAGTATTTT.

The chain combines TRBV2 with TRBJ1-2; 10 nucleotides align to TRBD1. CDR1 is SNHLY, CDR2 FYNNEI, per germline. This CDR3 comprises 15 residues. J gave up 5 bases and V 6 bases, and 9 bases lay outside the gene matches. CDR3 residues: CASRARQGAGYGYTF. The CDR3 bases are TGTGCCAGCAGAGCAAGACAGGGGGCGGGATATGGCTACACCTTC.

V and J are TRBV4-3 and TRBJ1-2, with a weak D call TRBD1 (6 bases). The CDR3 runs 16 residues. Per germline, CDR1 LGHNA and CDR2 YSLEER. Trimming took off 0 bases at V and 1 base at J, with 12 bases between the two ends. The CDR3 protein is CASSQEPRGYNYGYTF. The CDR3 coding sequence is TGCGCCAGCAGCCAAGAACCCAGGGGTTATAACTATGGCTACACCTTC.

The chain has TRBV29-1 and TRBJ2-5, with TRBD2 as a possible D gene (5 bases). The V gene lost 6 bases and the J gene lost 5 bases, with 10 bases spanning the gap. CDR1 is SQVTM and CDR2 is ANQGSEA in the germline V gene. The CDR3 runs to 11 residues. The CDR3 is CSVVKRETQYF. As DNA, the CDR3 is TGCAGCGTCGTGAAGCGGGAGACCCAGTACTTC. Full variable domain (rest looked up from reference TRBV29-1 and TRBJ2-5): SAVISQKPSRDICQRGTSLTIQCQVDSQVTMMFWYRQQPGQSLTLIATANQGSEATYESGFVIDKFPISRPNLTFSTLTVSNMSPEDSSIYLCSVVKRETQYFGPGTRLLVL.

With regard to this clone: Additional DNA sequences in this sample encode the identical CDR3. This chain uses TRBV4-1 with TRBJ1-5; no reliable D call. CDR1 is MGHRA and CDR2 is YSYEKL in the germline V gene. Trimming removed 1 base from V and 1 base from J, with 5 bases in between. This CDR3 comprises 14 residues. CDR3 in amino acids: CASSQVGSNQPQHF. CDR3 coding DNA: TGCGCCAGCAGCCAAGTGGGCAGCAATCAGCCCCAGCATTTT.

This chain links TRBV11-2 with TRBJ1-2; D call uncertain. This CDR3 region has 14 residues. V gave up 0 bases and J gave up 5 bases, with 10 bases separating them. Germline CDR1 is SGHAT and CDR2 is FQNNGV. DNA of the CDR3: TGTGCCAGCAGCTTAGACGTCTCGCTATATGGCTACACCTTC. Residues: CASSLDVSLYGYTF.

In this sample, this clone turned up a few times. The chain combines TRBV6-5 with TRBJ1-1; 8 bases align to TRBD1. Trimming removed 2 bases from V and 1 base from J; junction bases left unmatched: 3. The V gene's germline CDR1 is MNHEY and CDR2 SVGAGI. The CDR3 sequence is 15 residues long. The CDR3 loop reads CASSYTGTGNTEAFF. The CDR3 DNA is TGTGCCAGCAGTTACACCGGGACAGGGAACACTGAAGCTTTCTTT.

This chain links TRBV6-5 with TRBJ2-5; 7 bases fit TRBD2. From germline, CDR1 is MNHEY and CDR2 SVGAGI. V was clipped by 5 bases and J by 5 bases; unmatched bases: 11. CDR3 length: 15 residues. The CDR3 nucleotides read TGTGCCAGCAGTAAGTTCGAGACTAGCAGGGAGACCCAGTACTTC. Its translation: CASSKFETSRETQYF.

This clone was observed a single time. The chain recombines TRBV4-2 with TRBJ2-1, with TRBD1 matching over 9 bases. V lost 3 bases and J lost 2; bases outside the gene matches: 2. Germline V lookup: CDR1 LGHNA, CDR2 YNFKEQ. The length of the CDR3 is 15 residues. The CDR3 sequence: CASSQGQGPYNEQFF. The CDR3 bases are TGTGCCAGCAGCCAGGGACAGGGACCCTACAATGAGCAGTTCTTC.

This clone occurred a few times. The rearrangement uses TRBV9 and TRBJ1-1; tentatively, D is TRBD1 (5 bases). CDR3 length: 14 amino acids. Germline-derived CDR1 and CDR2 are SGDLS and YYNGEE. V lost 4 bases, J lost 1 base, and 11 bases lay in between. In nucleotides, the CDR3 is TGTGCCAGCAGCCCGGGACTTTGGAACACTGAAGCTTTCTTT. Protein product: CASSPGLWNTEAFF.

CDR3 region: CASSLAGASTYEQYF. CDR3 sequence (DNA): TGTGCCAGCAGTTTAGCGGGGGCCTCCACCTACGAGCAGTACTTC. The chain carries TRBV2 and TRBJ2-7; 9 bases are a match to TRBD2. This CDR3 contains 15 residues. Germline CDR1 SNHLY, CDR2 FYNNEI. The junction had 7 bases not matched to a gene; V was cut back by 5 bases and J by 2 bases.

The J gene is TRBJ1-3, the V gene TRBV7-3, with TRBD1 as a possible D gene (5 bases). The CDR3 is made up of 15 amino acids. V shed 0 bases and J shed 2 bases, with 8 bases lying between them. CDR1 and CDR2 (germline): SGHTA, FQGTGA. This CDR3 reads CASSLTQGPGNTIYF. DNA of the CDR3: TGTGCCAGCAGCTTAACCCAGGGTCCTGGAAACACCATATATTTT.

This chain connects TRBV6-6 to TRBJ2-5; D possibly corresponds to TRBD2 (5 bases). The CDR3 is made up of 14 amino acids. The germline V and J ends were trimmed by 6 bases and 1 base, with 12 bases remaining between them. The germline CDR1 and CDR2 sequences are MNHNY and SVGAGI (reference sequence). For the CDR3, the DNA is TGTGCCAGCAGCAAGGACTGGACCCAAGAGACCCAGTACTTC. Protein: CASSKDWTQETQYF.

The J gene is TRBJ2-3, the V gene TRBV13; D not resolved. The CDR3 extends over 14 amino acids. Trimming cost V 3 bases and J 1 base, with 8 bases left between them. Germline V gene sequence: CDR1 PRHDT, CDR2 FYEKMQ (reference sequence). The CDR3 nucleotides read TGTGCCAGCAGCTTTGGGCACCGCACAGATACGCAGTATTTT. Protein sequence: CASSFGHRTDTQYF.

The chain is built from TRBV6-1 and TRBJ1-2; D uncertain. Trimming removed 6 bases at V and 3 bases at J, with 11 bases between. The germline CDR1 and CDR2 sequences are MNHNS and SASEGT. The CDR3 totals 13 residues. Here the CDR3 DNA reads TGTGCCAGCAGGGAGGGCGGGCACTATGGCTACACCTTC. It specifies CASREGGHYGYTF.

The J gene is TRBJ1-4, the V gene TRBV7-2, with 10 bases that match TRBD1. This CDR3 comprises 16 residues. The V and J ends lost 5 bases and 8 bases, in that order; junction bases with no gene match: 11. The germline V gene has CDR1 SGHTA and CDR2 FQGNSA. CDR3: CASSPSTGGAGEKLFF. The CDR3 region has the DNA TGTGCCAGCAGCCCATCGACAGGGGGCGCGGGGGAAAAACTGTTTTTT.

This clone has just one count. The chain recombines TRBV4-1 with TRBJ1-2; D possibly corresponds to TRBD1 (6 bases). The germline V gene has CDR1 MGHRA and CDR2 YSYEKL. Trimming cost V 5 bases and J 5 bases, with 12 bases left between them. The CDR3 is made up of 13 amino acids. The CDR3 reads CASSVGGAYGYTF. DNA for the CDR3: TGCGCCAGCAGCGTAGGGGGGGCTTATGGCTACACCTTC.

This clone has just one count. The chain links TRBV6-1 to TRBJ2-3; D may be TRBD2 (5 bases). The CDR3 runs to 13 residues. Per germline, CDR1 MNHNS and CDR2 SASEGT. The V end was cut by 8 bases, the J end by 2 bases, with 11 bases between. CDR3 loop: CASSGEPTDTQYF. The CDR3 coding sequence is TGTGCCAGCTCCGGGGAACCCACAGATACGCAGTATTTT.

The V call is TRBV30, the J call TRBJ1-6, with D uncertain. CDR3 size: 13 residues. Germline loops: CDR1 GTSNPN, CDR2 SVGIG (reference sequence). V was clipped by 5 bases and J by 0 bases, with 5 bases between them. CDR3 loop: CAWRDSYNSPLHF. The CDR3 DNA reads TGTGCCTGGCGAGACTCCTATAATTCACCCCTCCACTTT.

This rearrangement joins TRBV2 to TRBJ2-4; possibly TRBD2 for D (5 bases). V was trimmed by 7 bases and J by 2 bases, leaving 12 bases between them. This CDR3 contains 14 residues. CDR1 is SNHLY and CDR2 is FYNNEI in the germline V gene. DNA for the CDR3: TGTGCCAGCACCCCCGGAGGTTCCAAAAACATTCAGTACTTC. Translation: CASTPGGSKNIQYF.

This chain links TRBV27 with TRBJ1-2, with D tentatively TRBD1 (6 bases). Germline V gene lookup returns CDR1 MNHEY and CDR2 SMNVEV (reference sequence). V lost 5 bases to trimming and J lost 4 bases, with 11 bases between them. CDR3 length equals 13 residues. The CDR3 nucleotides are TGTGCCAGCAGTATCGGGACAACCTATGGCTACACCTTC. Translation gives CASSIGTTYGYTF.